The 12 T cell receptor beta chains listed next were all sequenced from one sample in a study of cytomegalovirus exposure and HLA in healthy donors. In the PCR, 60 Vbeta and 13 Jbeta primers were used. Assay used: immunoSEQ multiplex PCR; TCRdb lists only in-frame clones, some missing. In the table there are approximately 240,000 clones, 82% of which are singletons. Material for sequencing was PBMCs. Receptor source: a middle-aged woman in good health and CMV-seronegative.

V is TRBV2 and J is TRBJ1-1, with D possibly TRBD1 on 6 matching bases. Between the trimmed V and J ends, which lost 2 bases and 11 bases, there was a span of 15 bases. This CDR3 has 13 residues. The germline V gene has CDR1 SNHLY and CDR2 FYNNEI. In nucleotides, the CDR3 is TGTGCCAGCAGTGAATCAGGGGATGTTATCGCTTTCTTT. Its protein is CASSESGDVIAFF.

The J gene is TRBJ2-7, the V gene TRBV27; 7 bases fit TRBD1. CDR1 MNHEY and CDR2 SMNVEV come from the germline V gene (reference sequence). J lost 5 bases, V lost 6 bases, and 10 bases had no gene match. The CDR3 has 14 residues. The DNA of the CDR3 is TGTGCCAGCAGGGCGACAGGGTTTGAGAACGAGCAGTACTTC. Its translation: CASRATGFENEQYF.

V is TRBV5-1 and J is TRBJ2-1; TRBD1 is a possible D gene (6 bases). Germline-derived CDR1 and CDR2 are SGHRS and YFSETQ. V was pared by 6 bases and J by 4 bases, with 17 bases between. CDR3 length equals 15 residues. The CDR3 DNA is TGCGCCAGCACGGCGCAAAAACAGGGATACAATGAGCAGTTCTTC. This translates into CASTAQKQGYNEQFF.

This clone turned up a few times. The V call is TRBV5-4, the J call TRBJ2-1, with TRBD2 matching over 12 bases. V shed 0 bases, J shed 8 bases, and the junction held 6 bases outside the gene matches. CDR1 is SGHNT and CDR2 is YYREEE in the germline V gene (reference sequence). This CDR3 is built from 16 residues. CDR3 nucleotides: TGTGCCAGCAGCTTGGCTCCTAGCGGGGGGGTGGATGAGCAGTTCTTC. Translated, it gives CASSLAPSGGVDEQFF.

The chain couples TRBV5-1 to TRBJ1-4; D might be TRBD1 (6 bases). Germline CDR1 is SGHRS and CDR2 is YFSETQ. The ends were cut back, 0 bases at V and 0 bases at J, with 6 bases in the middle. The CDR3 is 15 amino acids. CDR3 coding DNA: TGCGCCAGCAGCTTGGAGGGGGCAACTAATGAAAAACTGTTTTTT. Translating gives CASSLEGATNEKLFF.

The chain employs TRBV5-4 and TRBJ2-3; 16 nucleotides line up with TRBD2. The germline gives CDR1 SGHNT, CDR2 YYREEE (reference sequence). After removal of 4 bases from V and 8 bases from J, the junction contained 13 bases not matched to a gene. The CDR3 length is 18 residues. The CDR3 region has the DNA TGTGCCAGCAGCAATTCCGGGACTAGCGGGGGGGCCGGCGGTACGCAGTATTTT. Translated, it gives CASSNSGTSGGAGGTQYF.

V usage is TRBV11-1 and J usage is TRBJ1-1, with 10 bases fitting TRBD1. Per germline, CDR1 SGHAT and CDR2 FQDESV (reference sequence). The J segment lost 7 bases and the V segment lost 5 bases, leaving 7 bases of the junction unmatched. The CDR3 is 14 residues long. Written as DNA, the CDR3 is TGTGCCAGCAGCCCGGACAGGGGGGGATTTGAAGCTTTCTTT. It translates to CASSPDRGGFEAFF.

The chain has TRBV30 and TRBJ1-1; the D is unclear. V lost 0 bases and J 4 bases, leaving 15 bases between the germline ends. The CDR3 has 15 residues. Germline V gene sequence: CDR1 GTSNPN, CDR2 SVGIG (reference sequence). The CDR3 here is CAWSVIGFEGTEAFF. The CDR3 bases are TGTGCCTGGAGTGTTATAGGTTTTGAGGGCACTGAAGCTTTCTTT.

This sequence joins TRBV4-1 and TRBJ2-5, with 12 positions matching TRBD2. Unmatched junction bases numbered 7, after V lost 0 bases and J lost 5 bases. The length of the CDR3 is 17 residues. Looked up from germline, CDR1 is MGHRA and CDR2 is YSYEKL. CDR3 amino acids: CASSQDHLAGGHETQYF. CDR3 bases: TGCGCCAGCAGCCAAGATCACCTAGCGGGGGGGCATGAGACCCAGTACTTC.

The J gene is TRBJ2-5, the V gene TRBV6-1; 7 bases line up with TRBD2. J lost 7 bases, V lost 2 bases, and 13 bases had no gene match. The CDR3 is made up of 16 amino acids. The V gene's germline CDR1 is MNHNS and CDR2 SASEGT. The CDR3 spells CASSEPRGVVLGTQYF. The DNA for the CDR3 is TGTGCCAGCAGTGAACCCCGGGGGGTGGTTTTGGGGACCCAGTACTTC.

The rearrangement links TRBV11-3 to TRBJ2-2; the D gene is possibly TRBD2 (5 bases). The germline gives CDR1 SGHNT, CDR2 YENEEA. The CDR3 totals 14 residues. V was cut by 1 base and J by 8 bases, with 11 bases left in between. The CDR3 DNA follows: TGTGCCAGCAGCTTAGGAGGGCTCGGGGGGGAGCTGTTTTTT. Protein sequence: CASSLGGLGGELFF.

This clone has at least ten counts. The chain links TRBV29-1 to TRBJ2-2; 7 bases line up with TRBD1. The trim removed 7 bases at V and 3 bases at J, leaving 8 bases unmatched. CDR3 length: 14 residues. Germline lookup yields CDR1 SQVTM and CDR2 ANQGSEA. CDR3 sequence reads: CSASTGTDTGELFF. Here the CDR3 DNA reads TGCAGCGCCAGTACCGGGACAGACACCGGGGAGCTGTTTTTT.